This T cell receptor beta chain emerged from a study of blood T cell repertoires in COVID-19. Germline CDR1 is SGHDN and CDR2 is FVKESK. V trimming: 4 bases; J trimming: 5 bases; junction bases outside the gene matches: 4. The CDR3 is made up of 14 amino acids. Profiled with immunoSEQ multiplex PCR; TCRdb holds only in-frame clones, not every one. This sample carries over 110,000 clones, 88% of them seen once, and the ten largest clones take 28%. This clone was picked up one time. This chain uses TRBV14 with TRBJ1-4; 7 nucleotides match TRBD1. The receptor comes from a human donor in a cohort sampled during active COVID-19. The sample taken for sequencing was peripheral blood. The CDR3 DNA reads TGTGCCAGCAGCCCACGACAGGGAAATGAAAAACTGTTTTTT. It codes for CASSPRQGNEKLFF.